This paragraph covers one T cell receptor beta chain sequence. Its target is not known. The data were taken from a study of cytomegalovirus exposure and HLA in healthy donors. General study results and limits: Researchers counted around 160 TCR beta chains as cytomegalovirus-associated.

Measured with immunoSEQ multiplex PCR; TCRdb has only the in-frame clones, and not every one. The sample gives around 300,000 clones, more than 75% of which show up once; approximately 0.9% is in the top ten. Trimming pared 4 bases from V and 1 base from J, leaving 18 bases between. This CDR3 is 16 amino acids long. Germline V gene lookup returns CDR1 SGHRS and CDR2 YFSETQ. V and J are TRBV5-1 and TRBJ2-7, with a possible D match to TRBD2 (6 bases). The receptor comes from a woman between 18 and 29 years old in good health and CMV-seronegative. The sample was PBMCs. For the CDR3, the DNA is TGCGCCAGCAGCAAGGACGTCGGGGGTCCATCCTACGAGCAGTACTTC. Its translation is CASSKDVGGPSYEQYF.